The 5 T cell receptor beta chains below all came from one sample that was sequenced in a study of shared clonotypes between healthy human individuals. Using immunoSEQ multiplex PCR, the repertoire was profiled, and TCRdb retains in-frame clones only, with some absent. Of about 1 million clones listed, 70% to 80% were seen once; the top ten hold over 1.3%. The specimen was memory CD4+ T cells sorted from blood. Subset specified: CD45RA-negative fraction. These receptor sequences come from a man aged 18-30 years in good health.

This chain joins TRBV29-1 and TRBJ1-1, with unresolved D. The V gene lost 3 bases and the J gene lost 6 bases, with 11 bases spanning the gap. Germline values: CDR1 SQVTM, CDR2 ANQGSEA. The CDR3 is made up of 12 amino acids. The CDR3 sequence: CSVDWRGAEAFF. Written as DNA, the CDR3 is TGCAGCGTTGACTGGCGGGGAGCTGAAGCTTTCTTT. Looking up the rest from reference TRBV29-1 and TRBJ1-1 gives the full variable domain: SAVISQKPSRDICQRGTSLTIQCQVDSQVTMMFWYRQQPGQSLTLIATANQGSEATYESGFVIDKFPISRPNLTFSTLTVSNMSPEDSSIYLCSVDWRGAEAFFGQGTRLTVV.

V is TRBV9 and J is TRBJ1-4; TRBD1 is a possible D gene (6 bases). CDR3 length: 14 amino acids. V was clipped by 4 bases and J by 3 bases, with 10 bases between them. Germline CDR1 and CDR2: SGDLS and YYNGEE. CDR3 nucleotide sequence: TGTGCCAGCAGCACAGGGTTGCCTAATGAAAAACTGTTTTTT. The encoded protein is CASSTGLPNEKLFF.

V gene TRBV7-2 combines with J gene TRBJ2-1, with TRBD1 identical over 8 bases. Looked up from germline, CDR1 is SGHTA and CDR2 is FQGNSA. J was trimmed by 5 bases and V by 7 bases; bases with no gene match: 10. The CDR3 totals 15 residues. CDR3 sequence: CASTKGRTGNNEQFF. The CDR3 DNA follows: TGTGCCAGCACCAAAGGCCGGACAGGGAACAATGAGCAGTTCTTC. Complete variable domain (other parts from reference TRBV7-2 and TRBJ2-1): GAGVSQSPSNKVTEKGKDVELRCDPISGHTALYWYRQSLGQGLEFLIYFQGNSAPDKSGLPSDRFSAERTGGSVSTLTIQRTQQEDSAVYLCASTKGRTGNNEQFFGPGTRLTVL.

This chain connects TRBV18 to TRBJ1-3; possible D gene TRBD1, 6 bases. V lost 3 bases and J lost 2, with 11 bases in between. CDR1 is KGHSH, CDR2 LQKENI, per germline. The CDR3 loop spans 15 amino acids. The CDR3 nucleotides read TGTGCCAGCTCACCTCCAGGGGCGGCTGGAAACACCATATATTTT. As protein: CASSPPGAAGNTIYF. The full variable domain, rest sourced from reference TRBV18 and TRBJ1-3, is NAGVMQNPRHLVRRRGQEARLRCSPMKGHSHVYWYRQLPEEGLKFMVYLQKENIIDESGMPKERFSAEFPKEGPSILRIQQVVRGDSAAYFCASSPPGAAGNTIYFGEGSWLTVV.

The chain uses TRBV7-2 and TRBJ2-5, with D perhaps TRBD2 (5 bases). Germline V gene lookup returns CDR1 SGHTA and CDR2 FQGNSA. The V end lost 1 base, the J end lost 4 bases, and 10 bases lay between the germline ends. CDR3 length: 14 amino acids. DNA for the CDR3: TGTGCCAGCAGCTTAGTGTACAGCGGAGAGACCCAGTACTTC. Encoded protein: CASSLVYSGETQYF.